Each of the 29 T cell receptor beta chains below was sequenced from the same sample in a study of siplizumab effects on memory and regulatory T cells (dated by TCRdb to about 2019). The library was generated by the immunoSEQ multiplex PCR assay. The source is immuneACCESS, and TCRdb retained only in-frame sequences with V and J called. Part of the clones is not carried over; for the studies checked, unresolved V genes explain less than half of this, and the remainder is unexplained. A total of 100,000 or so clones appear in this sample, approximately 94% of them only once. About 0.34% of the sample is taken by the ten largest. Material: CD4+ T cells sorted from blood. The receptors come from a human donor in good health.

The V and J genes are TRBV19 and TRBJ2-3; D gene unclear. This CDR3 is built from 11 residues. CDR1 is LNHDA and CDR2 is SQIVND in the germline V gene (reference sequence). V lost 8 bases to trimming and J lost 0 bases, with 3 bases between them. The CDR3, as DNA: TGTGCCAGTGCGAGCACAGATACGCAGTATTTT. Its translation: CASASTDTQYF.

This chain connects TRBV11-3 to TRBJ2-1, with a tentative D call TRBD1 (5 bases). The CDR3 runs 14 residues. From germline, CDR1 is SGHNT and CDR2 YENEEA. V lost 5 bases and J 3 bases, leaving 11 bases between the germline ends. CDR3 region: CASSGRGFYNEQFF. CDR3 bases: TGTGCCAGCAGCGGAAGGGGCTTCTACAATGAGCAGTTCTTC. Looking up the rest from reference TRBV11-3 and TRBJ2-1 gives the full variable domain: EAGVVQSPRYKIIEKKQPVAFWCNPISGHNTLYWYLQNLGQGPELLIRYENEEAVDDSQLPKDRFSAERLKGVDSTLKIQPAELGDSAVYLCASSGRGFYNEQFFGPGTRLTVL.

The chain couples TRBV2 to TRBJ2-5; TRBD2 agrees at 11 bases. CDR3 length equals 15 residues. J gave up 5 bases and V 6 bases, and 8 bases lay outside the gene matches. Germline values: CDR1 SNHLY, CDR2 FYNNEI. CDR3 loop: CASRGVSGGAETQYF. DNA for the CDR3: TGTGCCAGCAGAGGGGTTAGCGGGGGGGCGGAGACCCAGTACTTC.

This chain uses TRBV2 with TRBJ2-7; D call uncertain. V was shortened by 4 bases and J by 9 bases, with 19 bases between the two germline ends. Germline loops: CDR1 SNHLY, CDR2 FYNNEI. This CDR3 is 14 amino acids long. In DNA, the CDR3 is TGTGCCAGCAGTGGGCCGGATTGGGCTCTAAGGCAGTACTTC. It specifies CASSGPDWALRQYF.

The V gene is TRBV11-1, the J gene TRBJ2-7; D ambiguous. The V gene lost 3 bases and the J gene lost 4 bases, with 4 bases spanning the gap. This CDR3 has 11 residues. Germline CDR1 SGHAT, CDR2 FQDESV (reference sequence). The CDR3, as DNA: TGTGCCAGCAGCTTGGATTACGAGCAGTACTTC. Protein product: CASSLDYEQYF.

About this clone itself: This same CDR3 is encoded by further DNA sequences in the sample. CDR3 amino acids: CASSRDSNQPQHF. The CDR3, as DNA: TGTGCCAGCAGTCGGGACAGCAATCAGCCCCAGCATTTT. The chain recombines TRBV2 with TRBJ1-5; tentatively, D is TRBD1 (5 bases). This CDR3 comprises 13 residues. V was pared by 5 bases and J by 1 base, with 6 bases between. Germline V gene lookup returns CDR1 SNHLY and CDR2 FYNNEI. Full variable domain (remainder filled in from reference TRBV2 and TRBJ1-5): EPEVTQTPSHQVTQMGQEVILRCVPISNHLYFYWYRQILGQKVEFLVSFYNNEISEKSEIFDDQFSVERPDGSNFTLKIRSTKLEDSAMYFCASSRDSNQPQHFGDGTRLSIL.

The chain uses TRBV7-9 and TRBJ1-2, with D uncertain. The CDR3 is 16 amino acids. Between the trimmed V and J ends, which lost 3 bases and 4 bases, there was a span of 18 bases. Germline CDR1 SEHNR, CDR2 FQNEAQ (reference sequence). CDR3 in DNA: TGTGCCAGCAGCTTTGACGCGCCCGGAGGGAGCTATGGCTACACCTTC. As protein: CASSFDAPGGSYGYTF.

The chain is built from TRBV9 and TRBJ2-7, with 8 bases matching TRBD2. The V and J ends lost 3 bases and 1 base, in that order; junction bases with no gene match: 3. Germline loops: CDR1 SGDLS, CDR2 YYNGEE. This CDR3 is 14 amino acids long. The CDR3 nucleotides read TGTGCCAGCAGCGAGGGACTAGTATCCTACGAGCAGTACTTC. This translates into CASSEGLVSYEQYF.

This clone appeared once. The V and J genes are TRBV19 and TRBJ1-5; no firm D call. Germline V lookup: CDR1 LNHDA, CDR2 SQIVND (reference sequence). Between the trimmed V and J ends, which lost 3 bases and 2 bases, there was a span of 14 bases. CDR3 length: 16 amino acids. The CDR3: CASSILSSLGNQPQHF. The CDR3 DNA reads TGTGCCAGTAGTATCCTCAGCAGCCTTGGCAATCAGCCCCAGCATTTT.

The chain carries TRBV6-1 and TRBJ2-1, with a weak D call TRBD2 (6 bases). V lost 8 bases, J lost 4 bases, and 15 bases lay in between. Looked up from germline, CDR1 is MNHNS and CDR2 is SASEGT. This CDR3 has 14 amino acids. CDR3 coding DNA: TGTGCCAGCTCATTCGCGCGGGGTTACAATGAGCAGTTCTTC. Its protein product is CASSFARGYNEQFF.

This chain uses TRBV2 with TRBJ2-2; 10 nucleotides align to TRBD1. Looked up from germline, CDR1 is SNHLY and CDR2 is FYNNEI. Unmatched junction bases numbered 6, after V lost 7 bases and J lost 7 bases. The length of the CDR3 is 14 residues. CDR3 DNA sequence: TGTGCCAGCAAGTTCGACAGGGGGCACGGGGAGCTGTTTTTT. Protein product: CASKFDRGHGELFF.

The chain is built from TRBV7-3 and TRBJ2-1; 10 bases are shared with TRBD2. Germline V gene lookup returns CDR1 SGHTA and CDR2 FQGTGA. Trimming cost V 5 bases and J 10 bases; bases outside gene matches: 17. The CDR3 runs to 17 residues. The CDR3 sequence is CASSPLRTSGARGEQFF. The CDR3 region has the DNA TGTGCCAGCAGCCCCCTTCGGACTAGCGGAGCCAGGGGGGAGCAGTTCTTC. Together with reference TRBV7-3 and TRBJ2-1, the CDR3 gives the full variable domain: GAGVSQTPSNKVTEKGKYVELRCDPISGHTALYWYRQSLGQGPEFLIYFQGTGAADDSGLPNDRFFAVRPEGSVSTLKIQRTERGDSAVYLCASSPLRTSGARGEQFFGPGTRLTVL.

This chain uses TRBV7-2 with TRBJ1-1; TRBD1 is a possible D gene (5 bases). This CDR3 contains 13 residues. From germline, CDR1 is SGHTA and CDR2 FQGNSA. V was trimmed by 5 bases and J by 4 bases, leaving 11 bases between them. CDR3 loop: CASSPGGSTEAFF. The CDR3 region has the DNA TGTGCCAGCAGCCCCGGGGGGAGCACTGAAGCTTTCTTT.

V usage is TRBV6-4 and J usage is TRBJ2-7, with 8 positions matching TRBD1. The CDR3 is 15 residues long. Germline CDR1 is MRHNA and CDR2 is SNTAGT. Germline trimming cut 5 bases from V and 2 bases from J; bases unmatched to any gene: 8. Written as DNA, the CDR3 is TGTGCCAGCAGTAAACAACCGGGACAGGCCTACGAGCAGTACTTC. Encoded protein: CASSKQPGQAYEQYF.

This rearrangement joins TRBV7-9 to TRBJ2-7; D remains ambiguous. The CDR3 totals 12 residues. Trimming pared 6 bases from V and 5 bases from J, leaving 11 bases between. CDR1 is SEHNR and CDR2 is FQNEAQ in the germline V gene (reference sequence). CDR3 nucleotides: TGTGCCAGCAGTTTCGGTCGTAACGAGCAGTACTTC. This translates into CASSFGRNEQYF.

The chain employs TRBV19 and TRBJ2-7; D uncertain. From germline, CDR1 is LNHDA and CDR2 SQIVND (reference sequence). V was trimmed by 1 base and J by 3 bases, leaving 10 bases between them. The CDR3 spans 14 residues. The CDR3 loop is CASSIVGRFYEQYF. CDR3 DNA sequence: TGTGCCAGTAGTATAGTCGGGCGGTTCTACGAGCAGTACTTC. The variable domain in full, completed from reference TRBV19 and TRBJ2-7, reads DGGITQSPKYLFRKEGQNVTLSCEQNLNHDAMYWYRQDPGQGLRLIYYSQIVNDFQKGDIAEGYSVSREKKESFPLTVTSAQKNPTAFYLCASSIVGRFYEQYFGPGTRLTVT.

The chain has TRBV4-1 and TRBJ2-2; D unclear. CDR3 length equals 16 residues. Germline lookup yields CDR1 MGHRA and CDR2 YSYEKL. The V end was cut by 1 base, the J end by 6 bases, with 15 bases between. CDR3 DNA: TGCGCCAGCAGCCAAGGGGCACGGTCCTCGTCCGGGGAGCTGTTTTTT. Residues: CASSQGARSSSGELFF.

This chain joins TRBV5-1 and TRBJ2-1, with no clear D. The CDR3 is 17 amino acids. Germline CDR1 SGHRS, CDR2 YFSETQ. The V end was cut by 0 bases, the J end by 0 bases, with 13 bases between. The CDR3 spells CASSLEMAVSSYNEQFF. CDR3 nucleotide sequence: TGCGCCAGCAGCTTGGAAATGGCCGTTAGCTCCTACAATGAGCAGTTCTTC. The entire variable domain, with the rest obtained from reference TRBV5-1 and TRBJ2-1, is as follows: KAGVTQTPRYLIKTRGQQVTLSCSPISGHRSVSWYQQTPGQGLQFLFEYFSETQRNKGNFPGRFSGRQFSNSRSEMNVSTLELGDSALYLCASSLEMAVSSYNEQFFGPGTRLTVL.

The J gene is TRBJ1-3, the V gene TRBV5-1, with D possibly matching TRBD1 (5 bases). The CDR3 totals 15 residues. Germline CDR1 and CDR2: SGHRS and YFSETQ. V shed 2 bases and J shed 2 bases, with 11 bases lying between them. This CDR3 reads CASSFNGATGNTIYF. The CDR3 coding sequence is TGCGCCAGCAGCTTTAATGGGGCTACTGGAAACACCATATATTTT.

DNA for the CDR3: TGTGCTAGTTGGGGGGGCAGGAGTAATTCACCCCTCCACTTT. The encoded protein is CASWGGRSNSPLHF. The rearrangement joins TRBV12-5 to TRBJ1-6, with TRBD1 as a possible D gene (6 bases). The CDR3 consists of 14 residues. V shed 8 bases and J shed 6 bases, with 14 bases lying between them. Germline V gene lookup returns CDR1 LGHNT and CDR2 FRNRAP.

This rearrangement joins TRBV18 to TRBJ1-3; TRBD1 is a possible D gene (6 bases). The CDR3 has 17 amino acids. Per germline, CDR1 KGHSH and CDR2 LQKENI. V gave up 5 bases and J gave up 0 bases, with 17 bases separating them. The DNA for the CDR3 is TGTGCCAGCTCAACAGGGTTCCTTTCCTCCTCTGGAAACACCATATATTTT. This sequence encodes CASSTGFLSSSGNTIYF.

The chain combines TRBV30 with TRBJ2-3; the match to TRBD1 covers 7 bases. After removal of 8 bases from V and 4 bases from J, the junction contained 9 bases not matched to a gene. CDR3 length equals 13 residues. The germline gives CDR1 GTSNPN, CDR2 SVGIG (reference sequence). The CDR3 bases are TGTGCCAAGGGGGCTAGTCTAGCAGATACGCAGTATTTT. Translated: CAKGASLADTQYF.

The chain links TRBV19 to TRBJ2-7, with D perhaps TRBD1 or TRBD2 (5 bases each). Trimming removed 5 bases at V and 0 bases at J, with 14 bases between. The CDR3 loop spans 15 amino acids. The germline CDR1 and CDR2 sequences are LNHDA and SQIVND (reference sequence). The CDR3 DNA reads as TGTGCCAGTAGTTACCGGGGCCAACCCTCCTACGAGCAGTACTTC. Its protein product is CASSYRGQPSYEQYF.

This clone appeared once. The rearrangement uses TRBV5-5 and TRBJ2-5; 8 positions agree with TRBD1. Trimming at V came to 5 bases and at J to 5 bases, leaving 8 bases not matched to a gene. CDR1 is SGHKS and CDR2 is YYEKEE in the germline V gene (reference sequence). The CDR3 is 14 residues long. The CDR3 nucleotides read TGTGCCAGCAGTTCCCCGGGACAGGTGGAGACCCAGTACTTC. It is translated as CASSSPGQVETQYF. Combining the CDR3 with reference TRBV5-5 and TRBJ2-5 gives the whole variable domain DAGVTQSPTHLIKTRGQQVTLRCSPISGHKSVSWYQQVLGQGPQFIFQYYEKEERGRGNFPDRFSARQFPNYSSELNVNALLLGDSALYLCASSSPGQVETQYFGPGTRLLVL.

This clone is a singleton in its sample. This chain joins TRBV11-3 and TRBJ2-3; 7 positions agree with TRBD2. The V gene's germline CDR1 is SGHNT and CDR2 YENEEA. The V segment lost 5 bases and the J segment 7 bases; nucleotides outside the gene matches: 12. The CDR3 is made up of 15 amino acids. Written as DNA, the CDR3 is TGTGCCAGCAGCCCCATCGCGGGGAGGGCGAATACGCAGTATTTT. The encoded protein is CASSPIAGRANTQYF.

V gene TRBV12-5 combines with J gene TRBJ1-5; D unclear. The CDR3 runs 15 residues. Trimming shortened V by 6 bases and J by 4 bases, and 16 bases separated the two germline ends. Per the germline V gene, CDR1 is LGHNT and CDR2 is FRNRAP. The chain's CDR3 is CASGITPGGNQPQHF. Written as DNA, the CDR3 is TGTGCTAGTGGGATCACTCCAGGAGGAAATCAGCCCCAGCATTTT.

The chain uses TRBV10-1 and TRBJ2-2, with TRBD1 matching over 9 bases. The trim removed 5 bases at V and 4 bases at J, leaving 2 bases unmatched. The germline V gene has CDR1 WNHNN and CDR2 SYGVQD (reference sequence). The CDR3 covers 14 residues. CDR3 loop: CASSLDRGTGELFF. The CDR3 DNA follows: TGCGCCAGCAGTTTGGACAGGGGCACCGGGGAGCTGTTTTTT.

V usage is TRBV5-1 and J usage is TRBJ2-2, with D possibly TRBD1 on 6 matching bases. The CDR3 spans 14 residues. Germline CDR1 SGHRS, CDR2 YFSETQ. Trimming pared 0 bases from V and 7 bases from J, leaving 10 bases between. The CDR3 sequence: CASSLDRVYGELFF. The CDR3 DNA follows: TGCGCCAGCAGCTTGGACAGGGTCTACGGGGAGCTGTTTTTT. Full variable domain (missing parts from reference TRBV5-1 and TRBJ2-2): KAGVTQTPRYLIKTRGQQVTLSCSPISGHRSVSWYQQTPGQGLQFLFEYFSETQRNKGNFPGRFSGRQFSNSRSEMNVSTLELGDSALYLCASSLDRVYGELFFGEGSRLTVL.

The rearrangement links TRBV2 to TRBJ2-3; D is uncertain. Trimming took 6 bases from V and 11 from J, leaving 15 bases between them. Germline lookup yields CDR1 SNHLY and CDR2 FYNNEI. This CDR3 is built from 12 residues. The CDR3: CASSASGYEQYF. Written as DNA, the CDR3 is TGTGCCAGCAGCGCCTCGGGTTATGAGCAGTATTTT.